This TCR beta chain was identified during a study of blood T cell repertoires in COVID-19 (TCRdb year 2020). Regarding the complete study: Collaborator samples came from the United States, Italy and Spain and covered acute and convalescent phases of COVID-19. The material from the prospective study consisted of cDNA or gDNA derived from T cells, B-cell-depleted T cells, or PBMCs. Subjects who had been exposed to COVID-19, were actively infected with it, or had recovered from it provided the deeply sampled blood TCRbeta repertoires that made up the dataset. The repertoires were made available in a free public database intended to serve as a resource for research on the immune response to SARS-CoV-2. The samples were drawn from the first 160 participants of the ongoing ImmuneRACE study and from 950 to 1,500 subjects provided by 6 global collaborators. Sample metadata almost always included a de-identified subject ID, COVID-19 status, age in years and sex. Where available, HLA class I and class II types were taken from metadata supplied by the sample provider and were not determined by assay-based typing. Beyond this particular receptor, the publication reports: How much clinical and demographic metadata was included differed by source and by participant, and the metadata was provided uncurated.

Participants in the prospective study were aged roughly 18 to 100 years, lived in under 30 United States geographic areas, and enrolled through a virtual design. In the prospective study, participants were assigned to cohorts based on the clinical history participants reported in a screening survey and a study questionnaire. ImmuneRACE Cohort 3 recovered participants were defined by two consecutive negative NP/OP PCR tests, healthcare professional clearance, or symptom resolution. In the prospective study, whole blood, serum and a nasopharyngeal or oropharyngeal swab were collected from each participant by mobile phlebotomists. Over an approximately 2-month period, participants in the prospective study had the option of providing additional blood draws and questionnaires. Prospective study blood samples were shipped either frozen or at room temperature before DNA extraction. The immunoSEQ Assay, a bias-controlled multiplex PCR, was used to amplify TCRbeta CDR3 regions from genomic DNA. The paper's processing steps were these. The number of nucleated cells in each sample was estimated by amplification of reference gene primers within the assay. To quantify the absolute abundance of each unique TCRbeta CDR3 rearrangement, sequence reads were collapsed and filtered. For each sample, productive Simpson clonality was calculated as the square root of Simpson's diversity index across productive rearrangements. The table comes from immuneACCESS by way of TCRdb, which keeps in-frame sequences with V and J called. Part of the clones is missing from these tables; in studies checked, under half for an unresolved V gene and the rest for unknown reasons. The DNA was the basis for D and trimming; V, J and clone size are from that table. The sample includes around 480,000 clones, with around 90% observed a single time. Jointly, the top ten make up 0.7% of the sample.

This clone was seen a few times. There is no known antigen for this receptor. Per-base quality was not reported, and no clone a single base away is much larger than it. V drops 6 bases and J drops 4 bases, leaving 13 bases in between. CDR1 and CDR2 are read off the germline V gene as SNHLY and FYNNEI. Reading from cysteine to phenylalanine, the CDR3 counts 14 amino acids. Of the read, only the CDR3 DNA is kept; its 42 bases are in frame from base 1. The V and J genes are TRBV2 and TRBJ2-1; TRBD2 is a weak D gene call, 5 bases matching. This TCR was recovered from a woman aged 18-35 years who had recovered from COVID-19. The specimen was PBMCs or T cells enriched from blood (not recorded which). CDR3 region: CASSVGLAYNEQFF. The nucleotide sequence reads TGTGCCAGCAGCGTCGGACTGGCTTACAATGAGCAGTTCTTC.